This paragraph covers one T cell receptor beta chain sequence. Its binding antigen is unknown. From the cysteine up to the phenylalanine, the CDR3 has a length of 20 residues. No DNA is listed. The germline V gene specifies MGHRA as CDR1 and YSYEKL as CDR2. Reading the label with the study, this specimen's time point is: major or complete molecular response after front-line TKI therapy. Around 17 CML patients made up the patient cohort, and matched post-remission samples were retrieved for a subset of those patients. This sample was included in a study of alternative splicing in chronic myeloid leukemia remission (TCRdb year 2020). Regarding the research as a whole: Remission specimens from the trials were collected at major or complete molecular response, at 12 or 24 months of TKI therapy. Total RNA was extracted with Trizol from peripheral blood mononuclear cells of diagnosis, remission and control samples. Female/male counts of 11/5 were recorded for diagnosis samples, 8/3 for remission samples and 2/4 for controls. The RESIST (imatinib), ENESTxtnd (nilotinib) and PINNACLE (nilotinib plus pegylated interferon) trials supplied 8 or 9 diagnostic specimens along with matched remission specimens. Peripheral blood from chronic-phase CML patients at diagnosis and remission was profiled by RNA sequencing and compared with healthy donors. The median age was about 52 years at diagnosis, under 60 at remission and roughly 35 for the healthy controls. The French Persistem study contributed nine CML samples, of which seven were diagnostic and two were matched remission samples. Trial diagnostic specimens were total leukocytes from peripheral blood collected in EDTA.

Libraries were made using bulk RNA-seq. The TruSeq Stranded RNA sample prep kit was used to generate libraries of poly-A-enriched mRNA from an input of approximately 0.97 ug total RNA. Paired-end sequencing was carried out on a HiSeq 2500, and each sample was sequenced in triplicate. Each mate in the RNA-seq data had a read length of 125 nucleotides. In the original analysis: After trimming, reads were aligned to hg38 using STAR v2.7, and quality control was handled by FASTQC, RSeQC and multiqc. Salmon 0.14.1 was used to quantify gene expression levels as transcripts per million (TPM). The results of principal component analysis suggested that neither trial, library batch, sequencing batch, treatment regimen nor sex drove the transcriptomic profiles. After reprocessing by TCRdb, each CDR3 protein sequence is one entry, and no DNA is given. The V and J calls and clone size come from TCRdb's table, not from the authors' own analysis. The sample records over 300 distinct CDR3 sequences, 80% to 90% of which are singletons. In total, the top ten clones hold approximately 19% of the sample.

The study at large found these results: Blood cell composition differed strongly by timepoint, shifting from myeloid progenitor enrichment at diagnosis to mature lymphoid enrichment at remission. At remission, blood cell composition was found to be reconfigured to resemble that of lymphoid cell-enriched normal controls.

The chain joins TRBV4-1 to TRBJ2-6; TCRdb lists TRBD2, though no DNA is available to test this call. The receptor was isolated from an adult with chronic myeloid leukemia. The sample was PBMCs or total blood leukocytes (not recorded which), taken during remission. The CDR3 has the sequence CASSQDRTLTSSSGANVLTF.